This T cell receptor (beta chain) is from a study of PD-1 blockade in classical Hodgkin lymphoma. Study-wide background: Patients had nivolumab dosed at 3 mg/kg, delivered intravenously every 2 weeks.

This table comes from immunoSEQ multiplex PCR, and its TCRdb copy is limited to in-frame clones, with some not included. Of approximately 98,000 clones in the sample, about 89% were seen once. After autologous stem cell transplantation all patients relapsed, and prior brentuximab vedotin exposure differed between cohorts. Trimming took 6 bases from V and 5 from J; bases not matched to a gene: 7. The CDR3 has 15 amino acids. Germline lookup yields CDR1 SNHLY and CDR2 FYNNEI. Findings and caveats of the study: Diminished baseline TCR diversity has been reported in newly diagnosed patients relative to healthy donors. CD8+ TCR diversity did not rise significantly by C4D1, unlike CD4+. The baseline diversity of complete responders showed similarity to that of newly diagnosed patients.

Details on this clone: What it binds is not known.

Specimen: peripheral blood mononuclear cells (PBMCs), collected before the second cycle of nivolumab. This TCR was sampled from a human donor with classical Hodgkin lymphoma. The gene calls are TRBV2 and TRBJ2-5; 12 bases align to TRBD1. The CDR3 loop reads CASRGDRGLGETQYF. The CDR3 DNA is TGTGCCAGCAGGGGGGACAGGGGGCTAGGGGAGACCCAGTACTTC.